Each of the 3 T cell receptor beta chains below was sequenced from the same sample in a study of blood T cells in healthy people across ages. Through a sample-barcoded 5' primer and a J-beta primer mix, a second PCR was run for about 6 to 11 cycles. TCRdb reanalysed the 5' RACE reads using MiXCR and keeps one entry per CDR3 protein. The table shows 720,000 or so distinct CDR3 sequences, with 35% to 50% occurring only once. Sequencing was performed on blood. The receptor set was obtained from a man older than 75 in good health.

This clonotype came up once. CDR3: CASSVGGANYGYTF. The CDR3 region has the DNA TGTGCCAGCAGCGTAGGAGGCGCTAACTATGGCTACACCTTC. The chain carries TRBV9 and TRBJ1-2; D unresolved. V was pared by 0 bases and J by 0 bases, with 6 bases between. Germline CDR1 SGDLS, CDR2 YYNGEE. The CDR3 totals 14 residues.

This clonotype occurred a few times. The chain combines TRBV7-8 with TRBJ2-2; 10 nucleotides match TRBD1. CDR1 SGHVS and CDR2 FQNEAQ come from the germline V gene. The V gene end was trimmed by 3 bases and the J gene end by 5 bases; junction bases not matched to a gene: 12. CDR3 length equals 18 residues. The CDR3 DNA reads TGTGCCAGCAGCTTCGGTTTACTCGGGACAGGGGATACCGGGGAGCTGTTTTTT. Translating it yields CASSFGLLGTGDTGELFF.

This clonotype occurred once. Germline and junction disagree at one end, which may indicate a read error. The chain employs TRBV7-8 and TRBJ1-3; no firm D call. Germline V gene lookup returns CDR1 SGHVS and CDR2 FQNEAQ. CDR3 size: 14 residues. Here the CDR3 DNA reads TGTGCCGGCAGCTTAATCCGGGTTGGAAACACCATATATTTT. This translates into CAGSLIRVGNTIYF.